This T cell receptor (beta chain) derives from a study of cytomegalovirus exposure and HLA in healthy donors. Study in general: In terms of ancestry, the Caucasian-associated cluster contained about 81% of the 350 to 450 genotyped donors.

The V end was cut by 3 bases, the J end by 0 bases, with 12 bases between. Germline CDR1 and CDR2: MDHEN and SYDVKM. This CDR3 has 16 residues. The PCR was carried out with 60 Vbeta primers and 13 Jbeta primers. As handled by the study authors: A later analysis counted 65 million to 90 million unique TCR beta chains, around 10 million shared. Produced via immunoSEQ multiplex PCR; TCRdb's table is partial and in-frame only. The DNA was the basis for D and trimming; V, J and clone size are from that table. The table records 200,000 to 250,000 clones, more than 65% of them present only once. This chain links TRBV28 with TRBJ1-5; no clear D gene. Material: PBMCs. This TCR was sampled from a man aged 50 or older in good health and CMV-seronegative. This CDR3 is CASSLFEQNSNQPQHF. CDR3 nucleotides: TGTGCCAGCAGTTTGTTCGAACAGAATAGCAATCAGCCCCAGCATTTT.